These 11 T cell receptor beta chains were all obtained from the same sample, sequenced in a study of T cells in localized non-small cell lung cancer. Using immunoSEQ multiplex PCR, the repertoire was profiled, and TCRdb retains in-frame clones only, with some absent. This table holds about 39,000 clones, 79% found once. This material consisted of PBMCs, taken before any cancer treatment. These receptors came from a woman aged 35 to 70 with stage II squamous cell lung carcinoma.

The chain uses TRBV5-6 and TRBJ2-3; TRBD2 agrees at 11 bases. V was pared by 0 bases and J by 2 bases, with 5 bases of the junction left unmatched. Per the germline V gene, CDR1 is SGHDT and CDR2 is YYEEEE. This CDR3 is 17 amino acids long. The CDR3 bases are TGTGCCAGCAGCTTGGCCTTACTAGCGGGGGTCACAGATACGCAGTATTTT. It translates to CASSLALLAGVTDTQYF.

The rearrangement joins TRBV10-3 to TRBJ2-2; 11 nucleotides agree with TRBD2. V dropped 4 bases and J dropped 2; count of bases not matched to a gene: 3. The germline V gene encodes CDR1 ENHRY and CDR2 SYGVKD. The CDR3 sequence is 16 residues long. The DNA for the CDR3 is TGTGCCATCAGTGCTAGCGGGGGGCTCAACACCGGGGAGCTGTTTTTT. It translates to CAISASGGLNTGELFF.

This clone was recorded a few times. The chain joins TRBV18 to TRBJ2-1, with 9 bases aligning to TRBD2. Germline CDR1 KGHSH, CDR2 LQKENI. This CDR3 contains 15 residues. The junction had 3 bases not matched to a gene; V was cut back by 0 bases and J by 6 bases. DNA for the CDR3: TGTGCCAGCTCACCACCCCAGCGGGAGGCCAATGAGCAGTTCTTC. Protein product: CASSPPQREANEQFF.

The chain combines TRBV7-9 with TRBJ1-1; no reliable D call. Germline-derived CDR1 and CDR2 are SEHNR and FQNEAQ (reference sequence). The V end lost 4 bases, the J end lost 4 bases, and 4 bases lay between the germline ends. The CDR3 is made up of 11 amino acids. The CDR3 DNA sequence: TGTGCCAGCAGCTGGACCACTGAAGCTTTCTTT. It codes for CASSWTTEAFF.

The chain is built from TRBV18 and TRBJ1-2, with TRBD1 identical over 8 bases. Germline CDR1 and CDR2: KGHSH and LQKENI. V trimming: 3 bases; J trimming: 3 bases; junction bases outside the gene matches: 0. CDR3 length: 13 residues. CDR3 loop: CASSPDRDYGYTF. DNA for the CDR3: TGTGCCAGCTCACCGGACAGGGACTATGGCTACACCTTC. The complete variable domain, with remaining parts taken from reference TRBV18 and TRBJ1-2, reads NAGVMQNPRHLVRRRGQEARLRCSPMKGHSHVYWYRQLPEEGLKFMVYLQKENIIDESGMPKERFSAEFPKEGPSILRIQQVVRGDSAAYFCASSPDRDYGYTFGSGTRLTVV.

This clone was seen a handful of times. The rearrangement joins TRBV7-9 to TRBJ1-1; TRBD1 matches at 8 bases. The CDR3 runs 15 residues. J lost 1 base, V lost 5 bases, and 6 bases had no gene match. Germline CDR1 reads SEHNR; CDR2 reads FQNEAQ (reference sequence). The CDR3 protein is CASSRFTGGNTEAFF. Written as DNA, the CDR3 is TGTGCCAGCAGCCGATTTACAGGGGGGAACACTGAAGCTTTCTTT.

The CDR3 reads CASRLDSNYGYTF. The DNA for the CDR3 is TGTGCCAGTCGTTTGGACAGCAACTATGGCTACACCTTC. The rearrangement links TRBV19 to TRBJ1-2; TRBD1 might be the D (6 bases). Per germline, CDR1 LNHDA and CDR2 SQIVND (reference sequence). CDR3 length equals 13 residues. Trimming removed 8 bases at V and 2 bases at J, with 12 bases between.

V is TRBV5-6 and J is TRBJ1-5, with D possibly being TRBD1 (5 bases). CDR1 and CDR2 from the germline V gene are SGHDT and YYEEEE. The CDR3 has 12 residues. The germline V and J ends were trimmed by 4 bases and 7 bases, with 9 bases remaining between them. The chain's CDR3 is CASSVTGQPQHF. The DNA of the CDR3 is TGTGCCAGCAGCGTTACAGGACAGCCCCAGCATTTT.

The chain carries TRBV6-5 and TRBJ1-1; no reliable D call. Germline V gene data show CDR1 as MNHEY and CDR2 as SVGAGI. The CDR3 is 14 residues long. V dropped 3 bases and J dropped 1 base, with 9 bases sitting between them. In nucleotides, the CDR3 is TGTGCCAGCAGTTATGAGGCGGAGAACACTGAAGCTTTCTTT. Protein sequence: CASSYEAENTEAFF.

The chain employs TRBV5-4 and TRBJ2-2; no definite D call. The CDR3 contains 13 residues. Deletions cut 2 bases from V and 4 bases from J, with 6 bases between. The germline CDR1 and CDR2 sequences are SGHNT and YYREEE (reference sequence). CDR3 coding DNA: TGTGCCAGCAGCTTAAGAAGCACCGGGGAGCTGTTTTTT. Its translation is CASSLRSTGELFF.

This clone came up once. The chain carries TRBV19 and TRBJ2-1, with D possibly TRBD2 on 7 matching bases. Trimming took off 6 bases at V and 15 bases at J, with 21 bases between the two ends. Germline V gene sequence: CDR1 LNHDA, CDR2 SQIVND (reference sequence). The CDR3 is 13 residues long. The CDR3 is CASSFSMGGPRFF. The CDR3 DNA reads as TGTGCCAGTAGCTTCTCAATGGGGGGGCCCCGGTTCTTC.